The present entry profiles one T cell receptor (beta chain) with its context. The assay was immunoSEQ multiplex PCR, and TCRdb's table has in-frame clones only and misses some. The top ten hold 4.5% to 5.5% of the sample, which has approximately 150,000 clones, 70% to 90% seen once. Germline V gene data show CDR1 as SGHRS and CDR2 as YFSETQ. The CDR3 totals 14 residues. Trimming took 5 bases from V and 5 from J, leaving 11 bases between them. This sample is drawn from a study of T cell responses to AZD1222 COVID-19 vaccine. The sequence derives from an adult who received the MenACWY meningococcal vaccine as a control. V and J are TRBV5-1 and TRBJ1-6, with D hard to call. This sample comprised peripheral blood, obtained 28 days after the second dose of the MenACWY control vaccine. DNA of the CDR3: TGCGCCAGCAGTATCTTTGAGAATAATTCACCCCTCCACTTT. Protein sequence: CASSIFENNSPLHF.